Each of the 20 T cell receptor beta chains below was sequenced from the same sample in a study of blood T cell repertoires in COVID-19. Clones were sequenced by immunoSEQ multiplex PCR, and TCRdb holds only the in-frame ones, with some missing. This sample has 150,000 or so clones, with about nine tenths found just once. Material: PBMCs or T cells enriched from blood (not recorded which). The receptor source for this set is a woman between 40 and 50 years old who had been exposed to COVID-19.

This rearrangement joins TRBV7-2 to TRBJ1-2; 9 nucleotides align to TRBD1. The CDR3 extends over 16 amino acids. The V gene end was trimmed by 5 bases and the J gene end by 1 base; junction bases not matched to a gene: 8. Germline CDR1 reads SGHTA; CDR2 reads FQGNSA. The CDR3 loop reads CASSVMPGQGNYGYTF. As DNA, the CDR3 is TGTGCCAGCAGCGTCATGCCGGGACAGGGTAACTATGGCTACACCTTC.

V gene TRBV4-3 combines with J gene TRBJ2-1, with TRBD2 identical over 9 bases. Looked up from germline, CDR1 is LGHNA and CDR2 is YSLEER. CDR3 length: 16 residues. The ends lost 0 bases at V and 8 bases at J; junction bases unmatched: 8. The DNA of the CDR3 is TGCGCCAGCAGCCAAGAGCTAGCGGGAACTGACTATGAGCAGTTCTTC. As protein: CASSQELAGTDYEQFF.

This clone was seen a few times. This chain links TRBV6-5 with TRBJ1-5; D uncertain. V was shortened by 5 bases and J by 6 bases, with 8 bases between the two germline ends. The germline CDR1 and CDR2 sequences are MNHEY and SVGAGI. The CDR3 covers 12 residues. The CDR3 DNA reads as TGTGCCAGCAGTCGCTCGGGTCAGCCCCAGCATTTT. This sequence encodes CASSRSGQPQHF.

J is TRBJ1-2 and V is TRBV27, with TRBD1 identical over 9 bases. Per germline, CDR1 MNHEY and CDR2 SMNVEV (reference sequence). J gave up 8 bases and V 2 bases, and 6 bases lay outside the gene matches. The CDR3 spans 14 residues. CDR3 nucleotide sequence: TGTGCCAGCAGTTTAAGAGGGACAGGGCCCGGCTACACCTTC. Translating gives CASSLRGTGPGYTF.

V usage is TRBV29-1 and J usage is TRBJ1-2, with 8 bases identical to TRBD1. The CDR3 has 11 amino acids. The ends lost 7 bases at V and 7 bases at J; junction bases unmatched: 5. From germline, CDR1 is SQVTM and CDR2 ANQGSEA. DNA for the CDR3: TGCAGCGCCCGGACAGGGTCTGGCTACACCTTC. This gives the protein CSARTGSGYTF. Variable domain in full (rest from reference TRBV29-1 and TRBJ1-2): SAVISQKPSRDICQRGTSLTIQCQVDSQVTMMFWYRQQPGQSLTLIATANQGSEATYESGFVIDKFPISRPNLTFSTLTVSNMSPEDSSIYLCSARTGSGYTFGSGTRLTVV.

V is TRBV7-6 and J is TRBJ2-7; possibly TRBD1 for D (6 bases). Germline V CDR1 and CDR2: SGHVS, FNYEAQ. The ends were cut back, 0 bases at V and 4 bases at J, with 13 bases in the middle. The CDR3 extends over 15 amino acids. CDR3 amino acids: CASSLAETGSYEQYF. The CDR3, as DNA: TGTGCCAGCAGCTTAGCCGAGACAGGTTCATACGAGCAGTACTTC.

This sequence joins TRBV25-1 and TRBJ2-4, with 9 positions matching TRBD1. The CDR3 runs to 17 residues. The V gene end was trimmed by 4 bases and the J gene end by 4 bases; junction bases not matched to a gene: 11. Germline CDR1 reads MGHDK; CDR2 reads SYGVNS. The DNA of the CDR3 is TGTGCCAGCAGTGTCGAAACCCGGGACAGGGCTAAAAACATTCAGTACTTC. Protein sequence: CASSVETRDRAKNIQYF. The variable domain in full, completed from reference TRBV25-1 and TRBJ2-4, reads EADIYQTPRYLVIGTGKKITLECSQTMGHDKMYWYQQDPGMELHLIHYSYGVNSTEKGDLSSESTVSRIRTEHFPLTLESARPSHTSQYLCASSVETRDRAKNIQYFGAGTRLSVL.

The rearrangement uses TRBV7-9 and TRBJ2-2; D gene ambiguous. Germline CDR1 reads SEHNR; CDR2 reads FQNEAQ (reference sequence). V lost 2 bases and J 0 bases, leaving 10 bases between the germline ends. This CDR3 has 16 amino acids. The CDR3 sequence is CASSLKAVPNTGELFF. DNA of the CDR3: TGTGCCAGCAGCTTAAAGGCGGTTCCGAACACCGGGGAGCTGTTTTTT.

The genes are TRBV2 and TRBJ2-3, with D unresolved. CDR3 length: 14 amino acids. From germline, CDR1 is SNHLY and CDR2 FYNNEI. V was shortened by 4 bases and J by 0 bases, with 8 bases between the two germline ends. The CDR3 bases are TGTGCCAGCAGTGTCAGTTGGAGCACAGATACGCAGTATTTT. Translated: CASSVSWSTDTQYF. The whole variable domain, remainder taken from reference TRBV2 and TRBJ2-3, is EPEVTQTPSHQVTQMGQEVILRCVPISNHLYFYWYRQILGQKVEFLVSFYNNEISEKSEIFDDQFSVERPDGSNFTLKIRSTKLEDSAMYFCASSVSWSTDTQYFGPGTRLTVL.

The genes are TRBV3-1 (or the pseudogene TRBV3-2) and TRBJ1-3; no firm D call. Trimming stripped 5 bases from V and 5 bases from J, with 19 bases between. The CDR3 extends over 16 amino acids. Germline V CDR1 and CDR2: LGHDT, YNNKEL (reference sequence). In nucleotides, the CDR3 is TGTGCCAGCAGCAGACATAATTTACACGCACGAAACACCATATATTTT. Translating it yields CASSRHNLHARNTIYF.

This rearrangement joins TRBV10-3 to TRBJ1-5; weak D call: TRBD1 (5 bases). V was clipped by 3 bases and J by 2 bases, with 14 bases between them. Germline-derived CDR1 and CDR2 are ENHRY and SYGVKD. This CDR3 region has 16 residues. This CDR3 reads CAISDTWRGGNQPQHF. The CDR3 bases are TGTGCCATCAGTGACACCTGGAGGGGTGGCAATCAGCCCCAGCATTTT.

The J gene is TRBJ1-2, the V gene TRBV12-3 or TRBV12-4, with D maybe TRBD1 (5 bases). The germline V and J ends were trimmed by 7 bases and 4 bases, with 13 bases remaining between them. The CDR3 spans 13 residues. CDR3 coding DNA: TGTGCCAGCAAATCGACAGTAGGCTATGGCTACACCTTC. This gives the protein CASKSTVGYGYTF.

V usage is TRBV5-1 and J usage is TRBJ1-2; D ambiguous. The V gene's germline CDR1 is SGHRS and CDR2 YFSETQ. The V gene lost 0 bases and the J gene lost 4 bases, with 13 bases spanning the gap. The CDR3 runs 15 residues. DNA for the CDR3: TGCGCCAGCAGCTTGGGCGTAACCGAGGTCTATGGCTACACCTTC. Translating gives CASSLGVTEVYGYTF.

The chain uses TRBV6-6 and TRBJ1-2; D is perhaps TRBD1 (6 bases). Germline CDR1 MNHNY, CDR2 SVGAGI (reference sequence). The CDR3 sequence is 16 residues long. Trimming shortened V by 5 bases and J by 6 bases, and 22 bases separated the two germline ends. In nucleotides, the CDR3 is TGTGCCAGCAGTCCCCTCCCCGGACAGTTGCCCGATGGCTACACCTTC. Translating gives CASSPLPGQLPDGYTF.

The chain links TRBV19 to TRBJ2-2, with D maybe TRBD2 (6 bases). The V end lost 3 bases, the J end lost 2 bases, and 13 bases lay between the germline ends. Germline CDR1 LNHDA, CDR2 SQIVND (reference sequence). There are 16 residues in the CDR3. CDR3 amino acids: CASSMQVAANTGELFF. CDR3 in DNA: TGTGCCAGTAGTATGCAGGTAGCGGCAAACACCGGGGAGCTGTTTTTT.

In its sample, this clone was seen once. The rearrangement uses TRBV4-1 and TRBJ2-3; 10 bases match TRBD2. CDR3 length equals 16 residues. Germline CDR1 and CDR2: MGHRA and YSYEKL. V was clipped by 4 bases and J by 2 bases; unmatched bases: 6. CDR3: CASSRGLADSTDTQYF. The CDR3 bases are TGCGCCAGCAGCCGCGGACTAGCGGATTCCACAGATACGCAGTATTTT.

The gene calls are TRBV27 and TRBJ2-4; D unresolved. Germline lookup yields CDR1 MNHEY and CDR2 SMNVEV (reference sequence). This CDR3 is built from 14 residues. The V and J ends lost 2 bases and 2 bases respectively, with 7 bases between them. CDR3 protein: CASSLQFSKNIQYF. For the CDR3, the DNA is TGTGCCAGCAGTTTACAGTTTTCCAAAAACATTCAGTACTTC.

The J gene is TRBJ2-2, the V gene TRBV4-1; D is uncertain. V was pared by 0 bases and J by 3 bases, with 5 bases between. The CDR3 spans 14 residues. Germline loops: CDR1 MGHRA, CDR2 YSYEKL. Written as DNA, the CDR3 is TGCGCCAGCAGCCAAGATTACTACACCGGGGAGCTGTTTTTT. Amino acids: CASSQDYYTGELFF.

V and J are TRBV19 and TRBJ1-1; possible D gene TRBD1, 6 bases. CDR3 length: 13 amino acids. Germline CDR1 is LNHDA and CDR2 is SQIVND (reference sequence). V lost 3 bases, J lost 8 bases, and 13 bases lay in between. The CDR3 DNA reads TGTGCCAGTAGTATGGCAGGACAGTGGGAAGCTTTCTTT. Translating it yields CASSMAGQWEAFF.

This CDR3 reads CASSELRGRAIEAFF. The DNA of the CDR3 is TGTGCCAGCAGCGAGTTAAGGGGGCGAGCGATTGAAGCTTTCTTT. The V call is TRBV2, the J call TRBJ1-1; 7 nucleotides match TRBD1. CDR1 SNHLY and CDR2 FYNNEI come from the germline V gene. J lost 7 bases, V lost 6 bases, and 14 bases had no gene match. There are 15 residues in the CDR3.